This is a list of T cell receptor beta chains from one sample in a study of blood T cells in healthy people across ages. TCRdb re-derived calls from the 5' RACE reads in MiXCR, one entry per CDR3 protein. The profile shows more than 650,000 distinct CDR3 sequences, roughly 20% of them singletons. Sequences were obtained from blood. The receptor set was obtained from a man aged 70 or older in good health. The CDR3 runs from the conserved cysteine through the conserved F or W. A D gene is named only where the DNA matches it firmly. A row's size may be missing; if present it is once, few, many or a size class.

TRBV20-1,few,NA,TRBJ1-1,TGCAGTGCTCCCCCAGTAATGAACACTGAAGCTTTCTTT,CSAPPVMNTEAFF
TRBV5-1,NA,NA,TRBJ2-1,TGCGCCAGCAGCTTGGGGAAAAGTTCTGCGGCCTACAATGAGCAGTTCTTC,CASSLGKSSAAYNEQFF
TRBV7-2,NA,NA,TRBJ2-4,TGTGCCAGCAGCTTAGCTCGTGTTTATCAGTACTTC,CASSLARVYQYF
TRBV5-1,few,NA,TRBJ2-3,TGCGCCAGCAGCTCCCTGGCGAGACTCCAAACAAATACGCAGTATTTT,CASSSLARLQTNTQYF
TRBV7-8,few,TRBD1,TRBJ2-1,TGTGCCAGCAGCTTATCGACAGGGGTTCACAATGAGCAGTTCTTC,CASSLSTGVHNEQFF
TRBV12-3/TRBV12-4,NA,NA,TRBJ1-5,TGTGCCAGCAGTTTATCCCCCCCTCTAAGGCATTTT,CASSLSPPLRHF
TRBV5-1,few,TRBD2,TRBJ2-1,TGCGCCAGCAGCTTGGTTCTAGCGGGGAGCTCCTACAATGAGCAGTTCTTC,CASSLVLAGSSYNEQFF
TRBV28,NA,TRBD2,TRBJ2-7,TGTGCCAGCATCGAGGGACTAGCGGGGACCTACGAGCAGTACTTC,CASIEGLAGTYEQYF
TRBV11-2,NA,NA,TRBJ2-1,TGTGCCAGCAGCTTAGGGTGGGGTAATGAGCAGTTCTTC,CASSLGWGNEQFF
TRBV12-3/TRBV12-4,few,NA,TRBJ1-2,TGTGCCAGCACCCCATCCGGGACTAAAGGCTACACCTTC,CASTPSGTKGYTF